The 2 T cell receptor beta chains given below trace back to one sample, sequenced in a study of T cells in Graves' hyperthyroidism and ophthalmopathy. Researchers amplified the TCR beta CDR3 regions from RNA transcripts. The primer set for the first-round RT-PCR of the TCR CDR3 was HTBI. TCRdb analysed the multiplex PCR reads with MiXCR anew, one entry per CDR3 protein. The sample holds nearly 600,000 distinct CDR3 sequences; approximately 14% are singletons and the top ten take 5.5% to 7.5%. What was sequenced was blood. All receptors come from a young woman with Graves' hyperthyroidism that later progressed to Graves' ophthalmopathy.

The chain couples TRBV2 to TRBJ2-5; 9 nucleotides align to TRBD2. The CDR3 totals 15 residues. After removal of 8 bases from V and 3 bases from J, the junction contained 10 bases not matched to a gene. Germline V gene lookup returns CDR1 SNHLY and CDR2 FYNNEI. CDR3 DNA: TGTGCCAGCCTTTATGTAGCGGGAGAGGAAGAGACCCAGTACTTC. As protein: CASLYVAGEEETQYF. The full variable domain, its missing parts supplied by reference TRBV2 and TRBJ2-5, is EPEVTQTPSHQVTQMGQEVILRCVPISNHLYFYWYRQILGQKVEFLVSFYNNEISEKSEIFDDQFSVERPDGSNFTLKIRSTKLEDSAMYFCASLYVAGEEETQYFGPGTRLLVL.

This clonotype was found many times. The chain has TRBV20-1 and TRBJ2-2; 14 nucleotides agree with TRBD2. CDR3 length: 14 residues. Per germline, CDR1 DFQATT and CDR2 SNEGSKA (reference sequence). J gave up 7 bases and V 3 bases, and 1 base lay outside the gene matches. The CDR3, as DNA: TGCAGTGCTAGGGGACTAGCGGGAGACGGGGAGCTGTTTTTT. This codes for CSARGLAGDGELFF.